Described below is a single T cell receptor beta chain sequence and its context. What it recognizes is unknown. The source of the sample is a study of OX40 agonist ivuxolimab in advanced cancers. Regarding the study as a whole: Expanded clones belonging to CD8+ T cells outnumbered, on average, those of CD4+.

With 1 base removed from V and 0 bases from J, the gap between germline ends came to 16 bases. Germline lookup yields CDR1 SGHTA and CDR2 FQGNSA. This CDR3 has 17 residues. The table came from immunoSEQ multiplex PCR; TCRdb's copy has only in-frame clones and leaves some out. Among some 70,000 clones listed, under 90% were seen once. This receptor was taken from an adult with an advanced solid tumor such as melanoma, head and neck, liver or kidney cancer. This specimen was CD4+ or CD8+ T cells sorted from blood, taken in a trial of the OX40 agonist ivuxolimab. This chain joins TRBV7-2 and TRBJ2-7; possible D gene TRBD2, 7 bases. CDR3 in amino acids: CASSLGRGGGLSYEQYF. The DNA of the CDR3 is TGTGCCAGCAGCTTAGGCAGGGGCGGGGGTCTCTCCTACGAGCAGTACTTC.